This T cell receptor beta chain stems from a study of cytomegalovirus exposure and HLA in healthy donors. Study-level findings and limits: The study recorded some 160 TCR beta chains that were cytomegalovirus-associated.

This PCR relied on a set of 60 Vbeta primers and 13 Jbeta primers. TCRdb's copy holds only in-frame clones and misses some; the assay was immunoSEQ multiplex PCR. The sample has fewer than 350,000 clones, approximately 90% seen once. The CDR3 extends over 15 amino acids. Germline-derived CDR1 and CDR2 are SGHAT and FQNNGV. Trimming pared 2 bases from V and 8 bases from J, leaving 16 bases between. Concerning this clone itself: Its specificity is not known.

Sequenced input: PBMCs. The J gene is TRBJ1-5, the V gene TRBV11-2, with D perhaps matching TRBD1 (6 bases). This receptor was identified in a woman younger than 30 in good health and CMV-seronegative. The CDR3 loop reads CASSLTRGGGEPQHF. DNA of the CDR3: TGTGCCAGCAGCTTAACCCGGGGGGGCGGGGAGCCCCAGCATTTT.